This is a list of T cell receptor beta chains from one sample in a study of blood T cell repertoires in COVID-19. This table comes from immunoSEQ multiplex PCR, and its TCRdb copy is limited to in-frame clones, with some not included. The profile shows around 250,000 clones, roughly 85% of them singletons. Sequenced material: peripheral blood. These receptors were obtained from a young woman with acute or convalescent COVID-19. Both conserved end residues are part of each CDR3. A D gene is named only where the DNA matches it firmly.

V | D | CDR3
TRBV7-9 | TRBD2 | CASSPTGGAYEQYF
TRBV2 | NA | CASREGGGSYNEQFF
TRBV6-4 | NA | CASSDSGAGNQPQHF
TRBV27 | NA | CASSFAPAYEQYF
TRBV12-5 | NA | CASGFLGQRAFF
TRBV11-2 | NA | CASSLETTGPITDTQYF
TRBV14 | TRBD2 | CASSQDWLAGGGETQYF
TRBV9 | NA | CASSYGQSNSPLHF
TRBV9 | TRBD1 | CASSTGQGRTNEKLFF
TRBV27 | NA | CASSLGGVWQPQHF
TRBV29-1 | NA | CSADRDYEQFF
TRBV19 | TRBD1 | CASRNDPGTAYSNQPQHF
TRBV28 | TRBD1 | CASTIRTGGINQPQHF
TRBV2 | TRBD1 | CASSERGQDEAFF
TRBV4-3 | NA | CASSQDISRDYGYTF
TRBV4-3 | NA | CASSQDLAGVQETQYF
TRBV5-6 | NA | CASSLGGRVQETQYF
TRBV27 | TRBD1 | CASGWTGYSTDTQYF
TRBV3-1/TRBV3-2 | NA | CASSPTPGETEAFF
TRBV7-2 | TRBD1 | CASSRDRGASYEQYF
TRBV12-3/TRBV12-4 | TRBD1 | CASGGTGRDEQYF
TRBV24-1 | TRBD2 | CATSDKGLTFDEQFF
TRBV19 | NA | CASPPDIRDVLTF
TRBV30 | NA | CAWSGIASDGTRPTNYGYTF
TRBV27 | TRBD1 | CASSLIRGRNNSPLHF
TRBV6-2/TRBV6-3 | TRBD1 | CASSYSVGQGNTEAFF
TRBV21-1 | NA | CASSQPGQGAMEDTEAFF
TRBV28 | TRBD2 | CASSPGGSLGEQYF
TRBV19 | NA | CASSIERGTLNQPQHF
TRBV7-2 | NA | CASSLWGVGANVLTF
TRBV5-1 | TRBD1 | CASSRRDRVRTGELFF
TRBV18 | NA | CASSDRTSYEQYF
TRBV5-6 | TRBD1 | CASSLQGAETQYF
TRBV5-1 | TRBD2 | CASRPGLAGVYEQFF
TRBV28 | NA | CATGGGLGQPQHF
TRBV6-2/TRBV6-3 | NA | CASSRASGNSPLHF
TRBV19 | NA | CASSIGSETYNEQFF
TRBV6-4 | NA | CASSDPLVAGANVLTF
TRBV6-5 | TRBD1 | CASSQTGITYNEQFF
TRBV19 | NA | CASSIDGGTYNEQFF
TRBV11-2 | TRBD2 | CASSLVAGVPDTQYF
TRBV7-9 | NA | CASSPVMAISYEQYF
TRBV11-3 | NA | CASSLDRAERITEAFF
TRBV30 | NA | CAWSGSGANVLTF
TRBV5-4 | TRBD1 | CASSLGQGGVGELFF